The TCR beta chain described here comes from a study of blood T cell repertoires in COVID-19. Across the whole study: The analysed material was cDNA or gDNA that came from T cells, B-cell-depleted T cells, or PBMCs.

Participant age was roughly 18 to 90 years, and participants resided in roughly 25 US areas. Cohorts were based on clinical histories the participants reported. The CDR3 length is 14 residues. CDR1 SNHLY and CDR2 FYNNEI come from the germline V gene. With 3 bases clipped from V and 1 base from J, the junction kept 2 bases outside the gene matches. In the study's own analysis: Amplified reference gene primers provided the basis for estimating nucleated cell counts. Method: immunoSEQ multiplex PCR; TCRdb's copy keeps in-frame clones and lacks some. V and J calls and clone size are as listed in that table; D and trimming were resolved from the DNA. The sample includes around 140,000 clones, 84% seen only once; the top ten take 2.4%. This clone was picked up one time.

The chain has TRBV2 and TRBJ1-1, with TRBD1 matching 7 bases. Sequenced: PBMCs or T cells enriched from blood (not recorded which). The sequence derives from a man in his forties with acute COVID-19. This CDR3 reads CASSEQGGNTEAFF. The CDR3 DNA sequence: TGTGCCAGCAGTGAGCAGGGGGGGAACACTGAAGCTTTCTTT.